This entry lists 9 T cell receptor beta chains sequenced from one sample in a study of graft-versus-host responses after intestinal transplantation. Sequenced by immunoSEQ multiplex PCR; TCRdb stores in-frame clones only, minus some. The table records roughly 80,000 clones, around 86% of them present only once. No antigen has been assigned to these receptors. Source: unstimulated CD8+ T cells sorted from spleen or lymph node cells, taken before transplant. The receptors stem from a human donor who was the organ donor for an intestinal transplant.

The V gene is TRBV4-1, the J gene TRBJ2-5, with TRBD2 matching 9 bases. The J segment lost 5 bases and the V segment lost 3 bases, leaving 10 bases of the junction unmatched. The CDR3 length is 16 residues. Germline assignment: CDR1 MGHRA and CDR2 YSYEKL. The CDR3 loop reads CASSQGRRGGRETQYF. CDR3 coding DNA: TGCGCCAGCAGCCAGGGGAGGCGGGGGGGCCGGGAGACCCAGTACTTC.

This clone came up once. The chain employs TRBV6-5 and TRBJ2-1; TRBD2 matches at 8 bases. CDR1 is MNHEY and CDR2 is SVGAGI in the germline V gene. J lost 7 bases, V lost 6 bases, and 8 bases had no gene match. This CDR3 has 14 amino acids. In DNA, the CDR3 is TGTGCCAGCAGCGAACCGGGGGGGGCAAATGAGCAGTTCTTC. Translated: CASSEPGGANEQFF.

This sequence joins TRBV2 and TRBJ2-1; 8 bases fit TRBD2. The CDR3 runs 16 residues. Germline CDR1 and CDR2: SNHLY and FYNNEI. Trimming cost V 7 bases and J 4 bases; bases outside gene matches: 12. The CDR3 nucleotides are TGTGCCAGCAATAGACACGGGGGGGCCCTTTACAATGAGCAGTTCTTC. Translating it yields CASNRHGGALYNEQFF.

The chain joins TRBV27 to TRBJ2-6; no firm D call. V lost 8 bases and J lost 11, with 13 bases in between. CDR3 length: 12 amino acids. CDR1 is MNHEY, CDR2 SMNVEV, per germline (reference sequence). This chain's CDR3 is CASGNRQDVLTF. CDR3 coding DNA: TGTGCCAGCGGCAATAGACAAGACGTCCTGACTTTC.

V is TRBV27 and J is TRBJ1-6; no definite D call. Trimming left V 2 bases short and J 8 bases short, with 19 bases between. The V gene's germline CDR1 is MNHEY and CDR2 SMNVEV (reference sequence). The CDR3 is 17 amino acids. The CDR3 here is CASSLMLSGGQYSPLHF. The CDR3, as DNA: TGTGCCAGCAGTTTAATGCTCTCTGGAGGTCAGTATTCACCCCTCCACTTT.

The CDR3 DNA reads TGTGCCAGTAGTCTCTGGACAGGGCTCGAAGCTTTCTTT. Protein product: CASSLWTGLEAFF. This chain joins TRBV19 and TRBJ1-1; 8 bases fit TRBD1. Germline V gene data show CDR1 as LNHDA and CDR2 as SQIVND (reference sequence). The ends lost 5 bases at V and 8 bases at J; junction bases unmatched: 7. The CDR3 covers 13 residues. The full variable domain, completed using reference TRBV19 and TRBJ1-1, is DGGITQSPKYLFRKEGQNVTLSCEQNLNHDAMYWYRQDPGQGLRLIYYSQIVNDFQKGDIAEGYSVSREKKESFPLTVTSAQKNPTAFYLCASSLWTGLEAFFGQGTRLTVV.

CDR3 in amino acids: CASRSAGYNQPQHF. The CDR3 nucleotides read TGTGCCAGCAGATCTGCCGGGTACAATCAGCCCCAGCATTTT. This chain joins TRBV6-5 and TRBJ1-5; the D is unclear. V dropped 6 bases and J dropped 3 bases, with 12 bases sitting between them. CDR1 and CDR2 from the germline V gene are MNHEY and SVGAGI. This CDR3 region has 14 residues.

The rearrangement uses TRBV5-6 and TRBJ2-3; D is unclear. V was pared by 2 bases and J by 0 bases, with 10 bases between. Looked up from germline, CDR1 is SGHDT and CDR2 is YYEEEE. The CDR3 covers 15 residues. CDR3 region: CASSLYFSSTDTQYF. CDR3 nucleotides: TGTGCCAGCAGCTTATACTTCTCTAGCACAGATACGCAGTATTTT.

This chain uses TRBV7-9 with TRBJ1-5; 9 bases are shared with TRBD1. Germline V gives CDR1 SEHNR, CDR2 FQNEAQ (reference sequence). The V and J ends lost 5 bases and 6 bases, in that order; junction bases with no gene match: 8. CDR3 length: 15 amino acids. The CDR3 protein is CASSTDRGGIQPQHF. DNA for the CDR3: TGTGCCAGCAGCACGGACAGGGGCGGTATTCAGCCCCAGCATTTT.